Each of the 22 T cell receptor beta chains below was sequenced from the same sample in a study of blood T cells in healthy people across ages. A second PCR, run for about 6 to 11 cycles, used a sample-barcoded 5' primer plus a J-beta primer mix. TCRdb re-analysed the 5' RACE reads in MiXCR, keeping a single row per CDR3 protein. Among about 570,000 distinct CDR3 sequences listed, 25% to 30% were seen once. The sample comprised blood. These receptors came from an older woman in good health.

V usage is TRBV18 and J usage is TRBJ1-6; perhaps TRBD1 as D (5 bases). CDR1 and CDR2 (germline): KGHSH, LQKENI. This CDR3 region has 13 residues. V was trimmed by 6 bases and J by 10 bases, leaving 13 bases between them. CDR3 loop: CASSPSGKSPLHF. CDR3 coding DNA: TGTGCCAGCTCTCCCTCAGGGAAATCACCCCTCCACTTT.

This clonotype came up a few times. The chain carries TRBV7-9 and TRBJ2-1; D is undetermined. CDR1 is SEHNR and CDR2 is FQNEAQ in the germline V gene (reference sequence). V was shortened by 5 bases and J by 0 bases, with 14 bases between the two germline ends. The CDR3 is 16 residues long. Here the CDR3 DNA reads TGTGCCAGCAGCCCCGCCAGATCGAGCTCCTACAATGAGCAGTTCTTC. Amino acid sequence: CASSPARSSSYNEQFF.

V usage is TRBV5-1 and J usage is TRBJ1-5; the D gene is possibly TRBD1 (5 bases). CDR3 size: 15 residues. Germline CDR1 reads SGHRS; CDR2 reads YFSETQ. V lost 0 bases and J 4 bases, leaving 11 bases between the germline ends. The CDR3 spells CASSLDGGGNQPQHF. Written as DNA, the CDR3 is TGCGCCAGCAGCTTGGACGGGGGGGGGAATCAGCCCCAGCATTTT.

This clonotype showed up many times. The chain couples TRBV5-1 to TRBJ2-5, with 8 positions matching TRBD1. The V gene's germline CDR1 is SGHRS and CDR2 YFSETQ. Losses at the gene ends were 0 bases for V and 1 base for J; bases not matched to a gene: 2. The CDR3 loop spans 15 amino acids. The CDR3 region is CASSLATGGQETQYF. CDR3 coding DNA: TGCGCCAGCAGCTTGGCCACAGGGGGCCAAGAGACCCAGTACTTC.

This chain links TRBV7-9 with TRBJ1-1, with 8 bases aligning to TRBD1. This CDR3 is built from 15 residues. Per germline, CDR1 SEHNR and CDR2 FQNEAQ (reference sequence). V was clipped by 5 bases and J by 8 bases; unmatched bases: 13. This CDR3 is CASSPRPGGSTEAFF. As DNA, the CDR3 is TGTGCCAGCAGCCCCAGGCCAGGGGGCTCTACAGAAGCTTTCTTT.

The chain employs TRBV11-3 and TRBJ2-4, with 13 bases fitting TRBD2. Germline V lookup: CDR1 SGHNT, CDR2 YENEEA. The CDR3 is 19 amino acids. The V segment lost 4 bases and the J segment 0 bases; nucleotides outside the gene matches: 9. The CDR3 DNA sequence: TGTGCCAGCAGCTCAGCCGGGACTAGCGGGGTGTTAGCCAAAAACATTCAGTACTTC. Encoded protein: CASSSAGTSGVLAKNIQYF. Using reference TRBV11-3 and TRBJ2-4 for the parts outside the CDR3, the full variable domain is EAGVVQSPRYKIIEKKQPVAFWCNPISGHNTLYWYLQNLGQGPELLIRYENEEAVDDSQLPKDRFSAERLKGVDSTLKIQPAELGDSAVYLCASSSAGTSGVLAKNIQYFGAGTRLSVL.

There are a few counts of this clonotype. The chain links TRBV6-6 to TRBJ2-5, with 11 bases aligning to TRBD1. With V trimmed by 3 bases and J by 4 bases, 4 bases remained unmatched. Germline CDR1 MNHNY, CDR2 SVGAGI (reference sequence). The CDR3 totals 15 residues. CDR3: CASSYGTGGRETQYF. Here the CDR3 DNA reads TGTGCCAGCAGTTATGGGACAGGGGGACGAGAGACCCAGTACTTC.

This clonotype was counted between two and nine times. V and J are TRBV20-1 and TRBJ2-3; D is undetermined. This CDR3 is built from 14 residues. CDR1 and CDR2 (germline): DFQATT, SNEGSKA (reference sequence). The V end lost 3 bases, the J end lost 6 bases, and 16 bases lay between the germline ends. The CDR3 DNA reads as TGCAGTGCTAGGGAACTCCTTCGCGACGATACGCAGTATTTT. Its protein is CSARELLRDDTQYF.

This clonotype was picked up a small number of times. The chain recombines TRBV7-2 with TRBJ1-2; D is perhaps TRBD1 (5 bases). This CDR3 has 15 residues. In germline, CDR1 is SGHTA, CDR2 FQGNSA. V was shortened by 5 bases and J by 8 bases, with 21 bases between the two germline ends. The CDR3 sequence is CASSQGTAASTGYTF. The CDR3 coding sequence is TGTGCCAGCAGCCAAGGGACGGCAGCCTCTACCGGCTACACCTTC.

The genes are TRBV20-1 and TRBJ2-7; TRBD1 is a possible D gene (6 bases). This CDR3 region has 13 residues. CDR1 is DFQATT, CDR2 SNEGSKA, per germline (reference sequence). Trimming stripped 4 bases from V and 3 bases from J, with 13 bases between. The CDR3 loop is CSAKEDRIYEQYF. CDR3 nucleotide sequence: TGCAGTGCTAAGGAGGACAGAATCTACGAGCAGTACTTC.

This chain links TRBV3-1 with TRBJ1-4, with 7 bases fitting TRBD1. The CDR3 is made up of 13 amino acids. Germline CDR1 reads LGHDT; CDR2 reads YNNKEL (reference sequence). V lost 8 bases to trimming and J lost 7 bases; unmatched junction nucleotides: 7. This chain's CDR3 is CASAQGRSEKLFF. DNA of the CDR3: TGTGCCAGCGCACAGGGGAGGAGTGAAAAACTGTTTTTT.

The V gene is TRBV15, the J gene TRBJ2-6; the D gene is possibly TRBD1 (5 bases). This CDR3 contains 16 residues. V was clipped by 0 bases and J by 2 bases, with 8 bases between them. Per germline, CDR1 LNHNV and CDR2 YYDKDF (reference sequence). CDR3 nucleotides: TGTGCCACCAGCAGAGATCAGGGAACTGGGGCCAACGTCCTGACTTTC. This encodes CATSRDQGTGANVLTF.

The chain carries TRBV27 and TRBJ2-1, with 8 bases aligning to TRBD1. V dropped 3 bases and J dropped 1; count of bases not matched to a gene: 8. This CDR3 is 17 amino acids long. From germline, CDR1 is MNHEY and CDR2 SMNVEV (reference sequence). CDR3 sequence (DNA): TGTGCCAGCAGTTTGGACAGGGTACATAATTCCTACAATGAGCAGTTCTTC. Translating gives CASSLDRVHNSYNEQFF.

Ten or more counts support this clonotype. The chain links TRBV29-1 to TRBJ2-5; D uncertain. The V end was cut by 0 bases, the J end by 4 bases, with 6 bases between. Germline CDR1 is SQVTM and CDR2 is ANQGSEA. The CDR3 covers 12 residues. In DNA, the CDR3 is TGCAGCGTTGAAGATCTTGGAGAGACCCAGTACTTC. Its translation: CSVEDLGETQYF.

This clonotype has a handful of counts. The genes are TRBV27 and TRBJ2-1, with D perhaps matching TRBD1 (6 bases). In germline, CDR1 is MNHEY, CDR2 SMNVEV (reference sequence). This CDR3 has 14 amino acids. Deletions cut 6 bases from V and 4 bases from J, with 13 bases between. CDR3 in amino acids: CASRKGTLYNEQFF. The CDR3 DNA follows: TGTGCCAGCAGGAAGGGGACACTATACAATGAGCAGTTCTTC.

V usage is TRBV5-4 and J usage is TRBJ2-7; TRBD1 might be the D (6 bases). The V gene's germline CDR1 is SGHNT and CDR2 YYREEE (reference sequence). The CDR3 loop spans 15 amino acids. With 3 bases removed from V and 1 base from J, the gap between germline ends came to 14 bases. As DNA, the CDR3 is TGTGCCAGCAGCTCTAGGAAGGACAGTTCCTACGAGCAGTACTTC. Encoded protein: CASSSRKDSSYEQYF.

The chain joins TRBV10-3 to TRBJ2-5; 12 bases match TRBD1. The J call may not be correct, given that the DNA end is closer to TRBJ2-1. CDR3 length: 16 residues. CDR1 and CDR2 (germline): ENHRY, SYGVKD. Written as DNA, the CDR3 is TGTGCCATCAGTGAGGGGACAGGGGGCGCCTTGGATGAGCAGTTCTTC. Residues: CAISEGTGGALDEQFF.

The chain recombines TRBV3-1 with TRBJ2-4; D remains ambiguous. Germline-derived CDR1 and CDR2 are LGHDT and YNNKEL (reference sequence). The CDR3 runs to 13 residues. The ends were cut back, 1 base at V and 6 bases at J, with 7 bases in the middle. The CDR3 loop is CASSQAGPNIQYF. The CDR3, as DNA: TGTGCCAGCAGCCAAGCCGGACCAAACATTCAGTACTTC.

This clonotype appeared many times. The rearrangement links TRBV5-1 to TRBJ2-1; D is tentatively TRBD1 or TRBD2 (7 bases each). Germline lookup yields CDR1 SGHRS and CDR2 YFSETQ. The V end was cut by 0 bases, the J end by 7 bases, with 11 bases between. The CDR3 has 14 amino acids. CDR3 DNA: TGCGCCAGCAGCTTGGGACAGGGAGGGAATGAGCAGTTCTTC. Residues: CASSLGQGGNEQFF. The full variable domain, its missing parts supplied by reference TRBV5-1 and TRBJ2-1, is KAGVTQTPRYLIKTRGQQVTLSCSPISGHRSVSWYQQTPGQGLQFLFEYFSETQRNKGNFPGRFSGRQFSNSRSEMNVSTLELGDSALYLCASSLGQGGNEQFFGPGTRLTVL.

The table lists this clonotype with a few counts. The chain carries TRBV5-1 and TRBJ2-5; 12 bases match TRBD2. The germline CDR1 and CDR2 sequences are SGHRS and YFSETQ. J was trimmed by 7 bases and V by 5 bases; bases with no gene match: 6. This CDR3 contains 14 residues. The CDR3 reads CASSQLAGGGTQYF. The CDR3 DNA sequence: TGCGCCAGCAGTCAACTAGCGGGGGGAGGGACCCAGTACTTC.

The chain joins TRBV4-1 to TRBJ1-5; 9 positions match TRBD1. The CDR3 runs 20 residues. CDR1 and CDR2 (germline): MGHRA, YSYEKL. Trimming at V came to 0 bases and at J to 1 base, leaving 13 bases not matched to a gene. The DNA of the CDR3 is TGCGCCAGCAGCCAAGATGGAAGGACAGGGGTCGGGTGGAGCAATCAGCCCCAGCATTTT. Translation: CASSQDGRTGVGWSNQPQHF.

This clonotype was counted only a few times. The chain has TRBV7-2 and TRBJ1-6, with 11 bases that match TRBD1. The CDR3 runs 15 residues. V shed 5 bases and J 7 bases; nucleotides not matched to a gene: 4. Germline V gene sequence: CDR1 SGHTA, CDR2 FQGNSA. As DNA, the CDR3 is TGTGCCAGCAGCCCGGACAGGGGGCTGAATTCACCCCTCCACTTT. This translates into CASSPDRGLNSPLHF.